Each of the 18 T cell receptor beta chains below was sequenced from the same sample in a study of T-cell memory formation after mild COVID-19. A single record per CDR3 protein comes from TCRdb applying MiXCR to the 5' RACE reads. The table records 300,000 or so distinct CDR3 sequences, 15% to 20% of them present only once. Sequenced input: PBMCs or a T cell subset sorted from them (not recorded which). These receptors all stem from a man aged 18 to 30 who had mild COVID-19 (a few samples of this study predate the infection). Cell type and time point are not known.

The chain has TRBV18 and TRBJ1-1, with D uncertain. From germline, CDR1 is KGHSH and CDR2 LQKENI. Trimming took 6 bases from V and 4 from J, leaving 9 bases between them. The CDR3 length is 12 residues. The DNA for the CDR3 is TGTGCCAGCTCTCCAGATGTCACTGAAGCTTTCTTT. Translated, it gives CASSPDVTEAFF.

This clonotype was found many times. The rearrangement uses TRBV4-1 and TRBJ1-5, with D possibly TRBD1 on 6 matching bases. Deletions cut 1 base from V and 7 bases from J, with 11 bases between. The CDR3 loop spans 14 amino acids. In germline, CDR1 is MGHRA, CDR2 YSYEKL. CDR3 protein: CASSQVGGGQPQHF. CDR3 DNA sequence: TGCGCCAGCAGCCAAGTCGGGGGCGGACAGCCCCAGCATTTT.

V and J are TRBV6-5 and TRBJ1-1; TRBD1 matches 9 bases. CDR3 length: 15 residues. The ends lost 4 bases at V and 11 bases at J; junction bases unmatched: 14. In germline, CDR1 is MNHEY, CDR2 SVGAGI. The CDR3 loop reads CASSWSPGQGVWAFF. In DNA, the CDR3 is TGTGCCAGCAGTTGGTCTCCGGGACAGGGAGTTTGGGCTTTCTTT.

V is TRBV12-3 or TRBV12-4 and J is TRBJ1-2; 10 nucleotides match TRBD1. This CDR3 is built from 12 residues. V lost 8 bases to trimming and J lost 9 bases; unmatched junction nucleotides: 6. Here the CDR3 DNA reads TGTGCCAGCGGGGACAGGGGTTTCAGCTACACCTTC. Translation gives CASGDRGFSYTF.

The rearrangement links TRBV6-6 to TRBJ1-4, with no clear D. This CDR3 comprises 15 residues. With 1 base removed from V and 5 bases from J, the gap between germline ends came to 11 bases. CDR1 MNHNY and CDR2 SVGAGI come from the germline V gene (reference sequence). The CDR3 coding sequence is TGTGCCAGCAGTTACTATGTTGCGGAGAATGAAAAACTGTTTTTT. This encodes CASSYYVAENEKLFF.

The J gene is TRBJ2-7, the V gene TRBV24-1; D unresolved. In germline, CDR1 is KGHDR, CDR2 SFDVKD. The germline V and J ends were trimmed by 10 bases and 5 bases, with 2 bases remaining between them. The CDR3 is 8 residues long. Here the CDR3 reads CATNEQYV. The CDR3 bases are TGTGCCACGAACGAGCAGTACGTC.

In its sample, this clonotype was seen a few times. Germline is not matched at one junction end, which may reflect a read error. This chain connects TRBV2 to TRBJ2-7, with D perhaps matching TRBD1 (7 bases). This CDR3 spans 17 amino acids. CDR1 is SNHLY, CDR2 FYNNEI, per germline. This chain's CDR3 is CAGRGVGSHPPLGEQYF. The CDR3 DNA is TGTGCCGGCAGGGGGGTAGGCTCGCATCCCCCCCTCGGCGAGCAGTACTTC.

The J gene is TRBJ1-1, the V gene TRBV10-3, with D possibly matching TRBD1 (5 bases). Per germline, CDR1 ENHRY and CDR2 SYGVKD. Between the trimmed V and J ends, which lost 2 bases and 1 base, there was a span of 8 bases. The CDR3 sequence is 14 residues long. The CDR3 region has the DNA TGTGCCATCAGTGAGGGGCAGGGGAACACTGAAGCTTTCTTT. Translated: CAISEGQGNTEAFF.

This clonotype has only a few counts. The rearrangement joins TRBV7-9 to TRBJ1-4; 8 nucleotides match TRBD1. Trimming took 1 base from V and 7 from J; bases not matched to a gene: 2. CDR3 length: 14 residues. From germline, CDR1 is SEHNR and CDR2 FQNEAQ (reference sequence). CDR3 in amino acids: CASSLGTGSEKLFF. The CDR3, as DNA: TGTGCCAGCAGCTTAGGGACAGGGAGTGAAAAACTGTTTTTT.

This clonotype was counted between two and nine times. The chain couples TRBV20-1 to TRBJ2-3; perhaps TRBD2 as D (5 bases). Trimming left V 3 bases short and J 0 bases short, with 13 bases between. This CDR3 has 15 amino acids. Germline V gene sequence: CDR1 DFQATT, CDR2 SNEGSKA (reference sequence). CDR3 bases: TGCAGTGCTAGGTACGGCGGGCGGAGCACAGATACGCAGTATTTT. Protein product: CSARYGGRSTDTQYF.

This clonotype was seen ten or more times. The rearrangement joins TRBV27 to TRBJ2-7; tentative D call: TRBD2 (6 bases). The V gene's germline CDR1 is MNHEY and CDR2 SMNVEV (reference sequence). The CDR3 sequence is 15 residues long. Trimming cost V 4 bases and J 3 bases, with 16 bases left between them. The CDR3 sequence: CASSSSGTGDYEQYF. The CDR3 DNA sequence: TGTGCCAGCAGTTCGTCCGGGACGGGAGACTACGAGCAGTACTTC.

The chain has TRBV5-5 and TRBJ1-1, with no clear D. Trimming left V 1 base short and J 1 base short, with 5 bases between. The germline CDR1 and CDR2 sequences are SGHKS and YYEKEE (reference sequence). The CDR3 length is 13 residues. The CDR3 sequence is CASSLYRNTEAFF. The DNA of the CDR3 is TGTGCCAGCAGCTTGTACAGGAACACTGAAGCTTTCTTT.

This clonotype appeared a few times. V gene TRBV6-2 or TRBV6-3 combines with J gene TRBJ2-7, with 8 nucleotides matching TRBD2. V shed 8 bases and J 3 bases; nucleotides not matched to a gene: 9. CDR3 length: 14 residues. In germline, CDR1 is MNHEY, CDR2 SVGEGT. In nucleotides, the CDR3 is TGTGCCAGCGGAGGTGGCGGGGGGATCTACGAGCAGTACTTC. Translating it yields CASGGGGGIYEQYF.

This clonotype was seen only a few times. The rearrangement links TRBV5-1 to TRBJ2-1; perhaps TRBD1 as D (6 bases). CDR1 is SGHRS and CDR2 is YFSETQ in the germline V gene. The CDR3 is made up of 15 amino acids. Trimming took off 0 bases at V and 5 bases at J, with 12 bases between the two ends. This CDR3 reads CASSLEPGANNEQFF. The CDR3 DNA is TGCGCCAGCAGCTTGGAGCCAGGGGCCAACAATGAGCAGTTCTTC.

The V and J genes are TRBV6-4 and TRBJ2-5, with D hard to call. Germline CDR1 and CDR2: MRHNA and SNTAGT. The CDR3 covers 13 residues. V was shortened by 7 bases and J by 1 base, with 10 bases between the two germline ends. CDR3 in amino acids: CASNKGFQETQYF. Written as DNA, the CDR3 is TGTGCCAGCAATAAAGGATTCCAAGAGACCCAGTACTTC.

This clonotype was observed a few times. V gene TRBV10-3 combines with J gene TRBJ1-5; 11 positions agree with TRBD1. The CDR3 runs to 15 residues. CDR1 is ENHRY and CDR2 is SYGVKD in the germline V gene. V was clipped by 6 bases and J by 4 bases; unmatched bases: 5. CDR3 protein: CAIRPGQGGNQPQHF. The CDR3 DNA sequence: TGTGCCATCAGGCCGGGACAGGGGGGAAATCAGCCCCAGCATTTT.

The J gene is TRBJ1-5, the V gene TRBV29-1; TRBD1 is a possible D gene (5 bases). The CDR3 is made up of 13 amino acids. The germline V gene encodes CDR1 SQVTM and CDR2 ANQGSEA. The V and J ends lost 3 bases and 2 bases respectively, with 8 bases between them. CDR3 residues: CSVDSGGNQPQHF. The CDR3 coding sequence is TGCAGCGTTGACTCGGGGGGCAATCAGCCCCAGCATTTT.

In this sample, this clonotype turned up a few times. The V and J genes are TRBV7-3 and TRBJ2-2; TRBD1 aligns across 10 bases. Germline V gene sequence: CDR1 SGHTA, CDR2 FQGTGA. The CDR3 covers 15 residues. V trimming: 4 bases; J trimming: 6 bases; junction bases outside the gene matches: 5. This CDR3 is CASSSWTGGPGELFF. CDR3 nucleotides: TGTGCCAGCAGCTCGTGGACAGGGGGGCCCGGGGAGCTGTTTTTT. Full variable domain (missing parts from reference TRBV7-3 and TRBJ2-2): GAGVSQTPSNKVTEKGKYVELRCDPISGHTALYWYRQSLGQGPEFLIYFQGTGAADDSGLPNDRFFAVRPEGSVSTLKIQRTERGDSAVYLCASSSWTGGPGELFFGEGSRLTVL.